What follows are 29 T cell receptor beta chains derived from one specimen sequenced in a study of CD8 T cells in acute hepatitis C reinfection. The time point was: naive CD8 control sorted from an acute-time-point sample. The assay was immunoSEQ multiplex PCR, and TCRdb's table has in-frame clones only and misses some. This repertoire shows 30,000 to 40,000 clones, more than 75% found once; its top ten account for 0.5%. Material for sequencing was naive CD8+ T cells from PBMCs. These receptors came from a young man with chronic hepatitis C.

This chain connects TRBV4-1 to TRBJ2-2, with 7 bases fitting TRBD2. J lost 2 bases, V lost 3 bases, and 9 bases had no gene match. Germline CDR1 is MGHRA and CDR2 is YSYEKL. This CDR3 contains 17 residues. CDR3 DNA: TGCGCCAGCAGCCACAGAAACTCGGGGGGAAACACCGGGGAGCTGTTTTTT. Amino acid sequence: CASSHRNSGGNTGELFF.

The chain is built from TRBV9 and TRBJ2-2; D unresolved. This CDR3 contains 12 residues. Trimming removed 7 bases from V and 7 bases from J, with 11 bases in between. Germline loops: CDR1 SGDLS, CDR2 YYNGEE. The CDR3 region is CASAVLDGELFF. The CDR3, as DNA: TGTGCCAGCGCGGTCCTGGACGGGGAGCTGTTTTTT.

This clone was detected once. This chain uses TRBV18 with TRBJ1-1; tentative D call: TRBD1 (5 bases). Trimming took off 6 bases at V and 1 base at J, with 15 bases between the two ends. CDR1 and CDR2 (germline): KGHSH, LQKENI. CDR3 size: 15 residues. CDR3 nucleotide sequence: TGTGCCAGCTCCCCCGTTGGGGGGAGGAACACTGAAGCTTTCTTT. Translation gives CASSPVGGRNTEAFF.

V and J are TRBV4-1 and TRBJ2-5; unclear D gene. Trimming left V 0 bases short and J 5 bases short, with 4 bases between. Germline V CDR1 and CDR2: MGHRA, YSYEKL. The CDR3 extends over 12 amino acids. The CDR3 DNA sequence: TGCGCCAGCAGCCAAGATCTGGAGACCCAGTACTTC. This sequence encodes CASSQDLETQYF.

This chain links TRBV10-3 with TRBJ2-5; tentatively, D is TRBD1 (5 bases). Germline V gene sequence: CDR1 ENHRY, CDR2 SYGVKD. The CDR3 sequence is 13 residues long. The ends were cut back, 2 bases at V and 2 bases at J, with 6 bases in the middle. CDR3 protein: CAISERGQETQYF. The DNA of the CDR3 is TGTGCCATCAGTGAGAGGGGACAAGAGACCCAGTACTTC.

As DNA, the CDR3 is TGTGCCAGTAGTATAATGGACAGGGGGCAAGAGCAGTACTTC. It encodes CASSIMDRGQEQYF. The chain joins TRBV19 to TRBJ2-7; 11 bases are shared with TRBD1. This CDR3 contains 14 residues. J lost 7 bases, V lost 2 bases, and 4 bases had no gene match. Germline-derived CDR1 and CDR2 are LNHDA and SQIVND (reference sequence).

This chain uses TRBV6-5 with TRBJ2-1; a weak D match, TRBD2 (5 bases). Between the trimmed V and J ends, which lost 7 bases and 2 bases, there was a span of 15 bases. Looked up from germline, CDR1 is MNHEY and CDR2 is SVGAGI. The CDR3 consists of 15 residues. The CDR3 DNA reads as TGTGCCAGCACCAACATGGGGAGAACCTACAATGAGCAGTTCTTC. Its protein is CASTNMGRTYNEQFF.

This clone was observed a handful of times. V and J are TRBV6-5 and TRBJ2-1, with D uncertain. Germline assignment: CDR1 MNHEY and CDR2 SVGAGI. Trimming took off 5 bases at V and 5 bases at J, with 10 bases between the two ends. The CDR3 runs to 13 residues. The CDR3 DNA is TGTGCCAGCAGTCAATTCATGAACAATGAGCAGTTCTTC. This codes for CASSQFMNNEQFF.

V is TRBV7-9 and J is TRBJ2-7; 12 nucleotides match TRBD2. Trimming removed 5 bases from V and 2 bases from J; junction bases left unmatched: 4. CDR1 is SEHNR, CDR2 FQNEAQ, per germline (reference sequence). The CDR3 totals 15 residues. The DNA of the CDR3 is TGTGCCAGCAGCCCCCGGACTAGCGGGACCTACGAGCAGTACTTC. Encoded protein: CASSPRTSGTYEQYF.

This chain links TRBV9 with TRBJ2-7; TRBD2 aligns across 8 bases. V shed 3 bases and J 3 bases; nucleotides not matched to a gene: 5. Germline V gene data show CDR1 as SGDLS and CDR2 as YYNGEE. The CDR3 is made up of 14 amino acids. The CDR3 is CASSAAGTSYEQYF. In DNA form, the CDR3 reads TGTGCCAGCAGCGCGGCCGGGACTAGCTACGAGCAGTACTTC.

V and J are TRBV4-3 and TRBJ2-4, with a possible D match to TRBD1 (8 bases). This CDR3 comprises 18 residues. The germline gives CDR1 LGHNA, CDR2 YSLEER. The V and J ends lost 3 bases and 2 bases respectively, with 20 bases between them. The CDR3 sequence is CASSHLIGQGGTKNIQYF. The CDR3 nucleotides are TGCGCCAGCAGCCATCTTATTGGACAGGGAGGGACCAAAAACATTCAGTACTTC.

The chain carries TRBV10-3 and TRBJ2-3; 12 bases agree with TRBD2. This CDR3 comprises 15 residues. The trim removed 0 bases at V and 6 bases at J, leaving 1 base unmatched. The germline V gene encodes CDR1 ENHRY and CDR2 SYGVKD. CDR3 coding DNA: TGTGCCATCAGTGAGTCTGGACTAGCGGGGGATACGCAGTATTTT. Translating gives CAISESGLAGDTQYF.

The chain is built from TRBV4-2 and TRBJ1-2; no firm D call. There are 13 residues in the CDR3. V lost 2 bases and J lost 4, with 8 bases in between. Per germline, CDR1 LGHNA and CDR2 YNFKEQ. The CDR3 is CASSQRGPYGYTF. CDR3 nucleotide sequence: TGTGCCAGCAGCCAACGAGGTCCCTATGGCTACACCTTC.

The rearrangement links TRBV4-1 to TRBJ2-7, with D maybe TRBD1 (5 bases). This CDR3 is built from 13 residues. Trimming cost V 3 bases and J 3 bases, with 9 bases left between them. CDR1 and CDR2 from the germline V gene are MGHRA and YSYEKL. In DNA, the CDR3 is TGCGCCAGCAGCCACAGGGTTGGCTACGAGCAGTACTTC. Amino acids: CASSHRVGYEQYF.

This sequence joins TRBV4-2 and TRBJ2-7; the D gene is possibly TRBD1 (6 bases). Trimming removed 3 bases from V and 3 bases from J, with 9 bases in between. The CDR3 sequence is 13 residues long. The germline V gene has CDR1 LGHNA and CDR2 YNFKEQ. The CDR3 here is CASSHRDNYEQYF. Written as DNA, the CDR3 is TGTGCCAGCAGCCACCGGGACAACTACGAGCAGTACTTC.

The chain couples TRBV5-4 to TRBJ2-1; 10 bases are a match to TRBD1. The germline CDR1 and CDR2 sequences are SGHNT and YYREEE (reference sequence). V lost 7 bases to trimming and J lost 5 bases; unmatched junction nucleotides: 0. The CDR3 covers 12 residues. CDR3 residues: CASGQGDNEQFF. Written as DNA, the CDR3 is TGTGCCAGCGGACAGGGGGACAATGAGCAGTTCTTC.

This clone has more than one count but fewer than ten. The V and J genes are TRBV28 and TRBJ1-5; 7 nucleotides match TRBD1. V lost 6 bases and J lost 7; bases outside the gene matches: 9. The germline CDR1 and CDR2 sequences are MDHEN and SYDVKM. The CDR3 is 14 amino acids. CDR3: CASRQTGLGQPQHF. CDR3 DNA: TGTGCCAGCAGGCAGACAGGGCTAGGGCAGCCCCAGCATTTT.

The CDR3 loop reads CASSMTSGIEVFF. The CDR3 nucleotides are TGTGCCAGTAGTATGACTAGCGGGATTGAAGTGTTCTTC. V is TRBV19 and J is TRBJ2-1; 11 bases are a match to TRBD2. This CDR3 has 13 amino acids. CDR1 LNHDA and CDR2 SQIVND come from the germline V gene (reference sequence). Trimming at V came to 3 bases and at J to 15 bases, leaving 7 bases not matched to a gene.

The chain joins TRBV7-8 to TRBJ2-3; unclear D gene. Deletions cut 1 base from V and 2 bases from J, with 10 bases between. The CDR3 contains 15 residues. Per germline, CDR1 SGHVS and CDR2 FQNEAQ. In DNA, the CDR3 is TGTGCCAGCAGCTTAGACTACGCTCCCACAGATACGCAGTATTTT. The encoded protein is CASSLDYAPTDTQYF.

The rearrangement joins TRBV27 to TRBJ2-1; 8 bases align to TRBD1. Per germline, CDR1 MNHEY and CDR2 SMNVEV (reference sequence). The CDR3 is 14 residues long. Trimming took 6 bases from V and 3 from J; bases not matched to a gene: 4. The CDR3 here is CASRTGGIYNEQFF. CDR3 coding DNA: TGTGCCAGCAGAACAGGGGGTATCTACAATGAGCAGTTCTTC.

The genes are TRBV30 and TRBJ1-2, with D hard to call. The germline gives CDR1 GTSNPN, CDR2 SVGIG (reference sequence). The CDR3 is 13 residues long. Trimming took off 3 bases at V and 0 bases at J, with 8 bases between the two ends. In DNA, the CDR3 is TGTGCCTGGAGCAGCAGCCCTAACTATGGCTACACCTTC. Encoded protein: CAWSSSPNYGYTF.

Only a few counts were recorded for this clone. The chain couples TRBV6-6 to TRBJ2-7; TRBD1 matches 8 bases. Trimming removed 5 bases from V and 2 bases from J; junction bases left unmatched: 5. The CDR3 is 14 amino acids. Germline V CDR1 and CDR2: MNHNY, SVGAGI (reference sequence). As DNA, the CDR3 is TGTGCCAGCAGTCAACAGGGGGTGGCCTACGAGCAGTACTTC. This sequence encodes CASSQQGVAYEQYF.

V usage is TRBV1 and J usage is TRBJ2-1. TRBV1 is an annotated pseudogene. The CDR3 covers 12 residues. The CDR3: CTSTLRHNEQFF. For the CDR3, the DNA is TGCACCAGCACCTTAAGGCACAATGAGCAGTTCTTC.

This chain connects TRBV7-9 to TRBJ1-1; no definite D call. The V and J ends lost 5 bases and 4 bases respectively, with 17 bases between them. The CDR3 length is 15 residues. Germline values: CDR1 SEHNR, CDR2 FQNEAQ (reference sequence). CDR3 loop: CASSPLERDSTEAFF. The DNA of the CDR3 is TGTGCCAGCAGCCCCCTCGAGCGGGATTCCACTGAAGCTTTCTTT.

In DNA, the CDR3 is TGTGCCAGTAGTTCAACCCACAGGGAGGTCACAGATACGCAGTATTTT. Amino acid sequence: CASSSTHREVTDTQYF. The V call is TRBV19, the J call TRBJ2-3; D is perhaps TRBD1 or TRBD2 (6 bases each). Looked up from germline, CDR1 is LNHDA and CDR2 is SQIVND (reference sequence). Trimming stripped 5 bases from V and 2 bases from J, with 17 bases between. CDR3 length: 16 residues.

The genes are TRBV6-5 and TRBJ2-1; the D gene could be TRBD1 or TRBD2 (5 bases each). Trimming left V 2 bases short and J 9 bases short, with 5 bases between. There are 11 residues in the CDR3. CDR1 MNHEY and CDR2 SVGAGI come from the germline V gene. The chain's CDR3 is CASSYGGEQFF. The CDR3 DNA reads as TGTGCCAGCAGTTACGGGGGTGAGCAGTTCTTC.

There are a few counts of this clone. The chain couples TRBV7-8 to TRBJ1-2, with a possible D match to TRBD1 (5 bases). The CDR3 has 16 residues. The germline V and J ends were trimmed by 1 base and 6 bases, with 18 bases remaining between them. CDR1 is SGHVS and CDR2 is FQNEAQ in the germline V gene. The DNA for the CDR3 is TGTGCCAGCAGCTTAGATCGCGGGGGGGAATTTGATGGCTACACCTTC. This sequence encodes CASSLDRGGEFDGYTF.

In DNA form, the CDR3 reads TGTGCCAGCAGACAGGCTACTGACTATGGCTACACCTTC. Its translation is CASRQATDYGYTF. The rearrangement joins TRBV7-9 to TRBJ1-2; D perhaps matches TRBD1 (5 bases). Germline V gene lookup returns CDR1 SEHNR and CDR2 FQNEAQ (reference sequence). The ends were cut back, 6 bases at V and 3 bases at J, with 11 bases in the middle. The CDR3 covers 13 residues.

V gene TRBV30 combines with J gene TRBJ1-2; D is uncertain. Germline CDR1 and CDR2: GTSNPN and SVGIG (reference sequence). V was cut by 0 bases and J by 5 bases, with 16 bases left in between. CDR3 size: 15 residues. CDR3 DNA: TGTGCCTGGAGTGTATTATATTCTGAGTGGTATGGCTACACCTTC. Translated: CAWSVLYSEWYGYTF.